These T cell receptor beta chains were read from a single sample in a study of post-analysis software for immune sequencing data. MiXCR was run by TCRdb on the PCR reads, yielding one entry per CDR3 protein. Found here are 350,000 to 500,000 distinct CDR3 sequences, more than 30% of them singletons; the top ten hold around 8%. Sequencing was carried out using blood. The origin of the receptors is a girl aged 2-10 years with multiple sclerosis. The CDR3 runs from the conserved cysteine through the conserved F or W. The D gene is left open where the match is weak. Clone size is given for some rows only: seen once, a few or many times, or a class if the clone is expanded.

D gene: -; V gene: TRBV7-2; clone size: -; J gene: TRBJ2-1; CDR3 protein: CAGSLRGNGYNEQFF; CDR3 DNA: TGTGCCGGCAGCCTAAGGGGGAACGGATACAATGAGCAGTTCTTC
D gene: TRBD2; V gene: TRBV7-6; clone size: -; J gene: TRBJ2-1; CDR3 protein: CASSFRLAGGSSYNEQFF; CDR3 DNA: TGTGCCAGCAGCTTCCGACTAGCGGGGGGGAGCTCCTACAATGAGCAGTTCTTC
D gene: -; V gene: TRBV29-1; clone size: -; J gene: TRBJ2-1; CDR3 protein: CMGGPSYNEQFF; CDR3 DNA: TGCATGGGGGGCCCCTCCTACAATGAGCAGTTCTTC
D gene: -; V gene: TRBV7-2; clone size: -; J gene: TRBJ2-3; CDR3 protein: CASSPASWGQGTDTQYF; CDR3 DNA: TGTGCCAGCAGCCCGGCTAGCTGGGGGCAGGGCACAGATACGCAGTATTTT
D gene: -; V gene: TRBV6-2/TRBV6-3; clone size: few; J gene: TRBJ2-3; CDR3 protein: CASSSLSGGGGTDTQYF; CDR3 DNA: TGTGCCAGCAGTTCCCTTAGTGGGGGAGGAGGAACAGATACGCAGTATTTT
D gene: -; V gene: TRBV2; clone size: few; J gene: TRBJ2-1; CDR3 protein: CASSHSGPHNNEQFF; CDR3 DNA: TGTGCCAGCAGTCACTCAGGTCCCCATAACAATGAGCAGTTCTTC
D gene: -; V gene: TRBV28; clone size: -; J gene: TRBJ2-7; CDR3 protein: CASRGRVGSYEQYF; CDR3 DNA: TGTGCCAGCCGGGGCAGGGTGGGATCCTACGAGCAGTACTTC
D gene: TRBD2; V gene: TRBV12-3/TRBV12-4; clone size: -; J gene: TRBJ2-3; CDR3 protein: CASSLQLGLISTQYF; CDR3 DNA: TGTGCCAGCAGTCTGCAGTTGGGACTAATTTCTACGCAGTATTTT
D gene: TRBD2; V gene: TRBV3-1; clone size: few; J gene: TRBJ2-1; CDR3 protein: CASSLRGVGSEQFF; CDR3 DNA: TGTGCCAGCAGCCTGCGGGGGGTTGGGAGTGAGCAGTTCTTC
D gene: -; V gene: TRBV6-5; clone size: -; J gene: TRBJ2-5; CDR3 protein: CASSYSYNDQETQYF; CDR3 DNA: TGCGCCAGCAGTTACTCGTATAACGACCAAGAGACCCAGTACTTC
D gene: TRBD1; V gene: TRBV4-2; clone size: few; J gene: TRBJ2-7; CDR3 protein: CASSHLDRGTYEQYF; CDR3 DNA: TGTGCCAGCAGCCACCTCGACAGGGGAACCTACGAGCAGTACTTC